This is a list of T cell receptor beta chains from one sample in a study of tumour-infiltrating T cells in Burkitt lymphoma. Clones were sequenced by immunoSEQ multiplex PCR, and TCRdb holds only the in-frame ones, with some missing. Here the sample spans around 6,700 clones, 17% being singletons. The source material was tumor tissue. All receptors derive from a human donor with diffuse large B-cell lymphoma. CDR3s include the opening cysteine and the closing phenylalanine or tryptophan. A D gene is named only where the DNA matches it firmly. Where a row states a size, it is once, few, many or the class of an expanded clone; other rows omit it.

TGTGCCAGCAGTCGTTCTCCCCCCACGACCCGGCTGTACTTC,CASSRSPPTTRLYF,TRBV11-2,.,14,TRBJ2-7,.
TGCGCCAGCAGCCTGTCCGGGACAGCTCGCTCTGAGCAGTACTTC,CASSLSGTARSEQYF,TRBV5-1,few,15,TRBJ2-7,TRBD1
TGTGCCAGCAGCTTAGGTTACACCGGGGAGCTGTTTTTT,CASSLGYTGELFF,TRBV11-2,few,13,TRBJ2-2,.
TGCAGTGCTCAGACAGGGCCCGGCTACACCTTC,CSAQTGPGYTF,TRBV20-1,few,11,TRBJ1-2,TRBD1
TGCGCCAGCAGCGATTTAAGGACTAGCACAGATACGCAGTATTTT,CASSDLRTSTDTQYF,TRBV10-2,.,15,TRBJ2-3,.
TGCGCCAGCAGCCATACACCGGGACAAGGGGAGTGGCTGTTTTTT,CASSHTPGQGEWLFF,TRBV4-1,.,15,TRBJ1-4,.
TGCGCCAGCAGCCAAGAAATGGGGGACAGGGCTTCTACCTACGAGCAGTACTTC,CASSQEMGDRASTYEQYF,TRBV4-3,.,18,TRBJ2-7,TRBD1
TGTGCCAGCAGCTTAGACCTCGAGCAGTACTTC,CASSLDLEQYF,TRBV7-9,.,11,TRBJ2-7,.
TGCGCCAGCAGCCACGGGACAGGGGAAGCCTATGGCTACACCTTC,CASSHGTGEAYGYTF,TRBV4-3,.,15,TRBJ1-2,TRBD1
TGTGCCAGCAGTCCCGGGACTAGCGGGACTTACGAGCAGTACTTC,CASSPGTSGTYEQYF,TRBV27,few,15,TRBJ2-7,TRBD2
TGTGCCAGCAGCTCCCGGACTAGCGGGAGCTACGAGCAGTACTTC,CASSSRTSGSYEQYF,TRBV7-2,.,15,TRBJ2-7,TRBD2
TGCGCCAGCAGCTCGGCGGACGTCAATGAGCAGTTCTTC,CASSSADVNEQFF,TRBV10-1,few,13,TRBJ2-1,.
TGCAGCGTCTGGCCGCAGGGCTACAATGAGCAGTTCTTC,CSVWPQGYNEQFF,TRBV29-1,.,13,TRBJ2-1,.
TGCGCCAGCAGCTTGCCTAGCGGAGAGGAAGAGACCCAGTACTTC,CASSLPSGEEETQYF,TRBV5-1,.,15,TRBJ2-5,TRBD2
TGTGCCGGACCCCGGGGAGCGGGAACGTATGAGCAGTTCTTC,CAGPRGAGTYEQFF,TRBV6-7,.,14,TRBJ2-1,TRBD2
TGCGCCAGCAGCCCCTCGACTAGCGGGAGTTTCTACGAGCAGTACTTC,CASSPSTSGSFYEQYF,TRBV4-3,.,16,TRBJ2-7,TRBD2
TGTGCCAGCTCACCCGGACAGGCAGTTGGGGAGCAGTACTTC,CASSPGQAVGEQYF,TRBV18,.,14,TRBJ2-7,TRBD1
TGTGCCAGCTTAGATGGGTCGGGTAACTCCTACAATGAGCAGTTCTTC,CASLDGSGNSYNEQFF,TRBV7-9,.,16,TRBJ2-1,.
TGTGCCAGTCTCAGCGCAACCTACGAGCAGTACTTC,CASLSATYEQYF,TRBV7-9,.,12,TRBJ2-7,.
TGTGCCTGGAACCCGGGACAGGGGTTGAATCAGCCCCAGCATTTT,CAWNPGQGLNQPQHF,TRBV30,few,15,TRBJ1-5,TRBD1
TGTGCCAGCAGCTTGGACAGGGTAGACAATGAGCAGTTCTTC,CASSLDRVDNEQFF,TRBV7-9,.,14,TRBJ2-1,TRBD1
TGTGCCAGCTCTAGGGGCACCCCCTACGAGCAGTACTTC,CASSRGTPYEQYF,TRBV6-5,.,13,TRBJ2-7,.
TGTGCCAGCAGTGGGCTTGTAACCGGGGAGCTGTTTTTT,CASSGLVTGELFF,TRBV2,.,13,TRBJ2-2,.
TGCAGCGTTGAAGACTCTTGGGACAGGGCTAACTATGGCTACACCTTC,CSVEDSWDRANYGYTF,TRBV29-1,.,16,TRBJ1-2,TRBD1
TGCGCCAGCAGCCAAGATTTATCGATCTCTGGAAACACCATATATTTT,CASSQDLSISGNTIYF,TRBV4-3,.,16,TRBJ1-3,.
TGTGCCAGCAGCCCCTACCCCCGGAATAGCAATCAGCCCCAGCATTTT,CASSPYPRNSNQPQHF,TRBV7-6,once,16,TRBJ1-5,.
TGTGCCAGCAGCTTGTACACAGATACGCAGTATTTT,CASSLYTDTQYF,TRBV11-2,.,12,TRBJ2-3,.
TGTGCCAGTAGTATAGCCGGGACAACTAGCAATCAGCCCCAGCATTTT,CASSIAGTTSNQPQHF,TRBV19,few,16,TRBJ1-5,.
TGTGCCAGCAGCCCGGTTGCGGCCTACAATGAGCAGTTCTTC,CASSPVAAYNEQFF,TRBV11-2,few,14,TRBJ2-1,.
TGTGCCAGCAGACAGCAAGAGACCCAGTACTTC,CASRQQETQYF,TRBV11-2,.,11,TRBJ2-5,.
TGTGCCAGTAGGGGGGACGGCCATTTGAGCAATCAGCCCCAGCATTTT,CASRGDGHLSNQPQHF,TRBV19,once,16,TRBJ1-5,.
TGTGCCAGCAGCCAAACAGGGGCCGAGACCCAGTACTTC,CASSQTGAETQYF,TRBV5-5,.,13,TRBJ2-5,TRBD1
TGTGCCATCAGTGGGGGACTAGAAAACGAGCAGTACTTC,CAISGGLENEQYF,TRBV10-3,few,13,TRBJ2-7,TRBD2
TGTGCCAGTAGTTGGTCGGGCAATCAGCCCCAGCATTTT,CASSWSGNQPQHF,TRBV19,few,13,TRBJ1-5,.
TGTGCCAGCAGGACCCGACAGACGGACATTCAGTACTTC,CASRTRQTDIQYF,TRBV27,.,13,TRBJ2-4,.
TGTGCCAGCAGTAGAAGTGACAGGGGAGGCGAGCAGTTCTTC,CASSRSDRGGEQFF,TRBV6-1,few,14,TRBJ2-1,TRBD1
TGCGCCAGCAGCCAACAACAGGGACAGAACACTGAAGCTTTCTTT,CASSQQQGQNTEAFF,TRBV4-1,.,15,TRBJ1-1,.
TGCGCCAGCAGCCAAGCTGGGACACCGAACTCTGGAAACACCATATATTTT,CASSQAGTPNSGNTIYF,TRBV4-3,.,17,TRBJ1-3,.
TGTGCCAGCAGCTTATTGGGTTTTTCTGGGGCCAACGTCCTGACTTTC,CASSLLGFSGANVLTF,TRBV7-8,.,16,TRBJ2-6,.
TGTGCCAGCAGTGAAATGGGGGTACAGTACTTC,CASSEMGVQYF,TRBV2,few,11,TRBJ2-7,.
TGTGCCAGCAGCGTAGCAGGGGGTAGGGATCAGCCCCAGCATTTT,CASSVAGGRDQPQHF,TRBV9,.,15,TRBJ1-5,TRBD1
TGTGCCAGCAGGGAGGGGGTTCGATACGAGCAGTACTTC,CASREGVRYEQYF,TRBV27,.,13,TRBJ2-7,.
TGTGCCAGCTCGCGCGATTTTGGGGACGAGCAGTACTTC,CASSRDFGDEQYF,TRBV18,few,13,TRBJ2-7,.
TGTGCCAGCAGCTTAGCAATAGGGGAAGAGACCCAGTACTTC,CASSLAIGEETQYF,TRBV7-2,.,14,TRBJ2-5,.
TGTGCCAGCAGCGTCCAGGGGGTTCCCCACGAGCAGTACTTC,CASSVQGVPHEQYF,TRBV7-9,.,14,TRBJ2-7,TRBD1
TGCGCCAGCAGCTTTGACAGGGCGGACACCGGGGAGCTGTTTTTT,CASSFDRADTGELFF,TRBV5-1,.,15,TRBJ2-2,TRBD1